Below, 24 T cell receptor beta chains from the same sample are listed, as sequenced in a study of T cells in Graves' hyperthyroidism and ophthalmopathy (dated 2019 in TCRdb). Library generation was performed with multiplex PCR. Sequencer: Illumina HiSeq 2000. The TCR beta CDR3 regions were amplified from the RNA transcripts. For the first round of RT-PCR on the TCR CDR3, the HTBI primer set was used together with the Qiagen OneStep RT-PCR kit. The public reads were reprocessed in TCRdb via fastp at Q25 and MiXCR, keeping in-frame beta chains. Under each unique CDR3 protein, matching rows form one entry showing the most common genes and DNA. Within this sample are about 340,000 distinct CDR3 sequences, with 21% of them counted one time only. The top ten clones comprise around half of the sample. The sequencing sample was made of blood. The receptors were sampled from a woman in her forties or fifties with Graves' hyperthyroidism.

The genes are TRBV20-1 and TRBJ1-5; no definite D call. Germline assignment: CDR1 DFQATT and CDR2 SNEGSKA (reference sequence). V lost 0 bases and J 0 bases, leaving 9 bases between the germline ends. The length of the CDR3 is 15 residues. The CDR3 sequence: CSARDLTVSNQPQHF. DNA of the CDR3: TGCAGTGCTAGAGATTTGACTGTTAGCAATCAGCCCCAGCATTTT.

This clonotype was observed at least ten times. The CDR3 DNA is TGCAGTGCTAGATCGCGGGGGGGATGGTCCGGGGAGCTGTTTTTT. Translated, it gives CSARSRGGWSGELFF. This chain connects TRBV20-1 to TRBJ2-2; TRBD2 aligns across 9 bases. V dropped 2 bases and J dropped 6; count of bases not matched to a gene: 7. CDR3 size: 15 residues. The germline CDR1 and CDR2 sequences are DFQATT and SNEGSKA (reference sequence).

The chain couples TRBV7-9 to TRBJ1-2; the D is unclear. The germline gives CDR1 SEHNR, CDR2 FQNEAQ (reference sequence). The CDR3 extends over 14 amino acids. With 5 bases removed from V and 4 bases from J, the gap between germline ends came to 14 bases. CDR3: CASSPPVGIYGYTF. The CDR3 DNA reads as TGTGCCAGCAGCCCACCGGTCGGCATCTATGGCTACACCTTC. The full variable domain, rest sourced from reference TRBV7-9 and TRBJ1-2, is DTGVSQNPRHKITKRGQNVTFRCDPISEHNRLYWYRQTLGQGPEFLTYFQNEAQLEKSRLLSDRFSAERPKGSFSTLEIQRTEQGDSAMYLCASSPPVGIYGYTFGSGTRLTVV.

This clonotype was detected many times. The rearrangement joins TRBV12-3 or TRBV12-4 to TRBJ2-3, with 7 bases matching TRBD1. The CDR3 runs to 16 residues. The trim removed 7 bases at V and 2 bases at J, leaving 12 bases unmatched. CDR3 residues: CASKPRQGWITDTQYF. CDR3 DNA sequence: TGTGCCAGCAAACCAAGACAGGGTTGGATCACAGATACGCAGTATTTT.

This clonotype was seen at least ten times. This chain connects TRBV3-1 to TRBJ2-5; 11 bases align to TRBD1. The junction had 3 bases not matched to a gene; V was cut back by 2 bases and J by 4 bases. Germline loops: CDR1 LGHDT, CDR2 YNNKEL (reference sequence). This CDR3 is built from 15 residues. CDR3 in DNA: TGTGCCAGCAGCCAACCGGGACAGGGGGTAGAGACCCAGTACTTC. Translating gives CASSQPGQGVETQYF.

This clonotype was recorded many times. This sequence joins TRBV12-3 or TRBV12-4 and TRBJ1-6; no reliable D call. The CDR3 runs 15 residues. The germline V and J ends were trimmed by 5 bases and 4 bases, with 12 bases remaining between them. The CDR3 is CASSVRGRYNSPLHF. In DNA form, the CDR3 reads TGTGCCAGCAGTGTGCGGGGAAGGTATAATTCACCCCTCCACTTT.

The chain links TRBV15 to TRBJ2-6; 8 bases align to TRBD1. With V trimmed by 1 base and J by 1 base, 6 bases remained unmatched. The length of the CDR3 is 18 residues. CDR1 and CDR2 (germline): LNHNV, YYDKDF (reference sequence). The CDR3, as DNA: TGTGCCACCAGCAGAGGGGGGACAGGACCGTCTGGGGCCAACGTCCTGACTTTC. Protein sequence: CATSRGGTGPSGANVLTF.

The sample holds many counts of this clonotype. The chain uses TRBV30 and TRBJ2-5; 13 bases match TRBD2. Germline V lookup: CDR1 GTSNPN, CDR2 SVGIG (reference sequence). With V trimmed by 2 bases and J by 1 base, 4 bases remained unmatched. The CDR3 runs 16 residues. The CDR3 loop reads CAWSTGTSGVQETQYF. The CDR3 nucleotides read TGTGCCTGGAGTACCGGGACTAGCGGGGTCCAAGAGACCCAGTACTTC.

The rearrangement links TRBV27 to TRBJ1-5; 8 bases are shared with TRBD1. Germline V gives CDR1 MNHEY, CDR2 SMNVEV (reference sequence). Trimming at V came to 1 base and at J to 6 bases, leaving 14 bases not matched to a gene. This CDR3 has 18 amino acids. CDR3 bases: TGTGCCAGCAGTTTATGGCAAACGTCAGGGGGCTTGAGTCAGCCCCAGCATTTT. This translates into CASSLWQTSGGLSQPQHF.

This chain links TRBV7-9 with TRBJ2-5; 9 bases are a match to TRBD2. With 2 bases clipped from V and 4 bases from J, the junction kept 8 bases outside the gene matches. CDR1 is SEHNR and CDR2 is FQNEAQ in the germline V gene (reference sequence). There are 16 residues in the CDR3. CDR3 in DNA: TGTGCCAGCAGCTTAAATGGCGGGGGGGCCAGAGAGACCCAGTACTTC. It codes for CASSLNGGGARETQYF.

This clonotype was observed many times. The chain has TRBV2 and TRBJ2-5, with D possibly matching TRBD2 (6 bases). CDR1 is SNHLY and CDR2 is FYNNEI in the germline V gene. The V end was cut by 4 bases, the J end by 2 bases, with 17 bases between. CDR3 length equals 16 residues. The CDR3 spells CASSGVVSSAQETQYF. The CDR3 DNA reads TGTGCCAGCAGTGGAGTTGTGTCTAGCGCGCAAGAGACCCAGTACTTC.

V is TRBV10-3 and J is TRBJ2-4; no reliable D call. V gave up 3 bases and J gave up 0 bases, with 12 bases separating them. The CDR3 consists of 16 residues. Germline V gives CDR1 ENHRY, CDR2 SYGVKD. The CDR3 loop reads CAISEFSILAKNIQYF. CDR3 coding DNA: TGTGCCATCAGTGAATTTAGTATACTAGCCAAAAACATTCAGTACTTC.

This clonotype was observed at least ten times. The V call is TRBV27, the J call TRBJ2-7; TRBD1 matches at 10 bases. V lost 1 base to trimming and J lost 6 bases; unmatched junction nucleotides: 6. This CDR3 has 15 residues. Germline values: CDR1 MNHEY, CDR2 SMNVEV (reference sequence). This CDR3 reads CASSLYGTGVFEQYF. Here the CDR3 DNA reads TGTGCCAGCAGTTTATACGGGACAGGGGTCTTCGAGCAGTACTTC.

The rearrangement joins TRBV25-1 to TRBJ2-3; weak D call: TRBD2 (6 bases). Trimming took 3 bases from V and 1 from J, leaving 8 bases between them. The germline CDR1 and CDR2 sequences are MGHDK and SYGVNS. This CDR3 is 14 amino acids long. This CDR3 reads CASSDPSGTDTQYF. CDR3 sequence (DNA): TGTGCCAGCAGTGACCCTAGCGGCACAGATACGCAGTATTTT.

This clonotype was recorded many times. The gene calls are TRBV13 and TRBJ1-1; a possible D gene is TRBD1 (5 bases). V lost 4 bases to trimming and J lost 3 bases, with 18 bases between them. This CDR3 comprises 16 residues. Looked up from germline, CDR1 is PRHDT and CDR2 is FYEKMQ (reference sequence). The CDR3 loop is CASSSDLTGRDTEAFF. CDR3 coding DNA: TGTGCCAGCAGCTCCGACCTTACAGGACGGGACACTGAAGCTTTCTTT.

This clonotype was seen ten or more times. V is TRBV24-1 and J is TRBJ2-5; D might be TRBD1 (6 bases). V lost 3 bases, J lost 4 bases, and 11 bases lay in between. The CDR3 is 14 residues long. Germline values: CDR1 KGHDR, CDR2 SFDVKD. The CDR3 reads CATSDQGLRETQYF. As DNA, the CDR3 is TGTGCCACCAGTGATCAGGGGCTTCGAGAGACCCAGTACTTC.

As concerns this clonotype: The CDR3 end shows no conserved phenylalanine or tryptophan, and so a read error is likely. The chain employs TRBV20-1 and TRBJ1-1; the D is unclear. This CDR3 comprises 13 residues. Germline V gene lookup returns CDR1 DFQATT and CDR2 SNEGSKA (reference sequence). Deletions cut 3 bases from V and 1 base from J, with 9 bases between. For the CDR3, the DNA is TGCAGTGCTAGCCGGACTACGAACACTGAAGCTTTCCTT. It encodes CSASRTTNTEAFL.

This clonotype was detected ten times or more. V is TRBV25-1 and J is TRBJ1-1; no definite D call. Per germline, CDR1 MGHDK and CDR2 SYGVNS. Trimming took off 7 bases at V and 0 bases at J, with 12 bases between the two ends. This CDR3 contains 14 residues. The CDR3 DNA reads as TGTGCCAGCACCCGTGGCAGCATGAACACTGAAGCTTTCTTT. It encodes CASTRGSMNTEAFF.

This clonotype was seen ten or more times. The CDR3 DNA reads TGCAGTGCTAGAGGGCTAGCGGGGGGTCCCTACAATGAGCAGTTCTTC. Its protein product is CSARGLAGGPYNEQFF. This chain uses TRBV20-1 with TRBJ2-1, with 11 nucleotides matching TRBD2. This CDR3 region has 16 residues. The germline CDR1 and CDR2 sequences are DFQATT and SNEGSKA (reference sequence). V gave up 1 base and J gave up 2 bases; unmatched junction bases: 4.

The rearrangement joins TRBV3-1 to TRBJ2-2; a weak D match, TRBD2 (5 bases). CDR3 length equals 15 residues. Trimming took off 2 bases at V and 0 bases at J, with 7 bases between the two ends. CDR1 is LGHDT, CDR2 YNNKEL, per germline (reference sequence). This CDR3 reads CASSQRGSNTGELFF. The CDR3 DNA reads as TGTGCCAGCAGCCAACGAGGGTCGAACACCGGGGAGCTGTTTTTT.

The chain couples TRBV20-1 to TRBJ2-1; D ambiguous. This CDR3 is built from 13 residues. CDR1 and CDR2 from the germline V gene are DFQATT and SNEGSKA (reference sequence). V was clipped by 3 bases and J by 5 bases, with 11 bases between them. CDR3 sequence: CSARSGFDNEQFF. The DNA of the CDR3 is TGCAGTGCTAGGTCGGGTTTCGACAATGAGCAGTTCTTC.

This clonotype was counted ten times or more. V gene TRBV3-1 combines with J gene TRBJ1-5; no clear D. Trimming took 1 base from V and 1 from J, leaving 5 bases between them. CDR3 size: 14 residues. Germline V lookup: CDR1 LGHDT, CDR2 YNNKEL (reference sequence). CDR3 sequence (DNA): TGTGCCAGCAGCCAAGTCATAAGCAATCAGCCCCAGCATTTT. This translates into CASSQVISNQPQHF.

The chain couples TRBV5-1 to TRBJ2-3; D gene uncertain. Germline CDR1 and CDR2: SGHRS and YFSETQ. The V and J ends lost 1 base and 0 bases respectively, with 12 bases between them. The CDR3 spans 16 residues. CDR3 nucleotide sequence: TGCGCCAGCAGCTTGACACACCGAACTAGCACAGATACGCAGTATTTT. Its translation is CASSLTHRTSTDTQYF.

CDR3 DNA sequence: TGTGCCAGCAGCTTAGGACTAGCGTCGGAAAACAATGAGCAGTTCTTC. Its protein is CASSLGLASENNEQFF. The chain combines TRBV7-9 with TRBJ2-1, with TRBD2 matching over 8 bases. The V gene's germline CDR1 is SEHNR and CDR2 FQNEAQ (reference sequence). V lost 1 base to trimming and J lost 5 bases; unmatched junction nucleotides: 7. The CDR3 extends over 16 amino acids.